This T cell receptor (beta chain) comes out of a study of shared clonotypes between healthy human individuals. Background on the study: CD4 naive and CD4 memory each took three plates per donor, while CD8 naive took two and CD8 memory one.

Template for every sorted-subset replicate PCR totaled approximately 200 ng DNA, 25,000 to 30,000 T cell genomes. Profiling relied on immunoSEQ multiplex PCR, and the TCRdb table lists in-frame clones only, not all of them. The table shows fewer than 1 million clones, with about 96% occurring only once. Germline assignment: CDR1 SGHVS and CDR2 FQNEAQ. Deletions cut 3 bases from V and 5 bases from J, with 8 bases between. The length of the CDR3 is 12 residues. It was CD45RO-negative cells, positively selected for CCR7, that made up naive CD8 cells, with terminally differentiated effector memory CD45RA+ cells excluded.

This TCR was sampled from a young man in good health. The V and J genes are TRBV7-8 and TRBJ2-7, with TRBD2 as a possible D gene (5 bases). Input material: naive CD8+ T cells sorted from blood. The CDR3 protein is CASSLDLNEQYF. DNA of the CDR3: TGTGCCAGCAGCTTGGACTTAAACGAGCAGTACTTC.